The text below deals with one T cell receptor (beta chain). Antigen unknown. Investigators isolated RNA and reverse transcribed it into cDNA to act as the sequencing template. Profiled with immunoSEQ multiplex PCR; TCRdb holds only in-frame clones, not every one. The sample gives more than 200,000 clones, about two thirds of which show up once; more than 0.95% is in the top ten. This sample was included in a study of CD8+ T cells in alopecia areata. Study as a whole: It was oral tofacitinib, at 5 to 10 mg twice daily, that treated patients received. It was 6 to 18 months of tofacitinib, and then there were 6 months off drug.

V trimming: 4 bases; J trimming: 1 base; junction bases outside the gene matches: 10. The CDR3 contains 16 residues. Germline loops: CDR1 SQVTM, CDR2 ANQGSEA. The researchers isolated CD4+ and CD8+ T cells from PBMCs by sorting. Points from the study as a whole: Scalp sample data also include resident alphabeta T cells from normal skin.

This rearrangement joins TRBV29-1 to TRBJ2-3; 8 bases are a match to TRBD2. This clonotype was obtained from a human donor with alopecia areata. The starting material was CD4+ T cells sorted from blood, obtained at week 0. For the CDR3, the DNA is TGCAGCGTTGGCCAGCGGGGGATCCCGGGCACAGATACGCAGTATTTT. Amino acids: CSVGQRGIPGTDTQYF.